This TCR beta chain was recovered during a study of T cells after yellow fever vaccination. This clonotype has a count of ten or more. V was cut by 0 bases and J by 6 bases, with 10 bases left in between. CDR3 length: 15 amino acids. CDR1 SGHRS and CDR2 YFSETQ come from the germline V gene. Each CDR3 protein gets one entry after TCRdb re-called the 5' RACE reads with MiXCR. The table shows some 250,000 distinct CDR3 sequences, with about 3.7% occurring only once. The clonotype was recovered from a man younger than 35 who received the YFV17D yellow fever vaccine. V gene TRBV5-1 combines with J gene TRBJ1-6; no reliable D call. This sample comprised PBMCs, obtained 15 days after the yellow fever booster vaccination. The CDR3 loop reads CASSLEGITNSPLHF. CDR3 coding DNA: TGCGCCAGCAGCTTGGAGGGAATTACTAATTCACCCCTCCACTTT.